This passage covers 25 T cell receptor beta chains from one sample sequenced in a study of blood T cells in healthy people across ages (dated by TCRdb to between 2015 and 2017). Preparation of the library involved 5' RACE. Sequencing was performed on an Illumina HiSeq 2500. A second PCR of roughly 7 to 11 cycles was performed with a sample-barcoded 5' primer and a J-beta primer mix. Using fastp trimming at Q25 and MiXCR clonotype assembly, TCRdb reanalyzed the public sequencing data and kept in-frame beta chains. Each entry merges the rows of one CDR3 protein and shows their most common DNA and genes. Recorded for this sample are 450,000 to 600,000 distinct CDR3 sequences; over 25% of them occurred a single time. The ten largest clones take up roughly 3.5% of the sample. These data also featured in a second study, about T cells of mothers and their children.

Sequencing was carried out using blood. These receptors came from a boy between 2 and 10 years old in good health.

The chain employs TRBV5-1 and TRBJ1-4; D not certain. The CDR3 runs to 14 residues. Germline V gives CDR1 SGHRS, CDR2 YFSETQ. The V and J ends lost 4 bases and 6 bases respectively, with 13 bases between them. DNA for the CDR3: TGCGCCAGCAGCGACGGACGCGGGGATGAAAAACTGTTTTTT. It is translated as CASSDGRGDEKLFF.

This chain joins TRBV29-1 and TRBJ1-4; no clear D. Germline assignment: CDR1 SQVTM and CDR2 ANQGSEA. Trimming shortened V by 2 bases and J by 5 bases, and 6 bases separated the two germline ends. The CDR3 has 12 residues. The CDR3 nucleotides are TGCAGCGTTGAATCGCAGAATGAAAAACTGTTTTTT. Translated, it gives CSVESQNEKLFF.

This clonotype was observed a handful of times. The V gene is TRBV7-8, the J gene TRBJ1-4; D unclear. Looked up from germline, CDR1 is SGHVS and CDR2 is FQNEAQ. V gave up 1 base and J gave up 8 bases, with 11 bases separating them. CDR3 length: 14 residues. The CDR3 protein is CASSLGRQGEKLFF. The CDR3 bases are TGTGCCAGCAGCTTAGGCCGACAAGGGGAAAAACTGTTTTTT.

The chain links TRBV18 to TRBJ1-2; D may be TRBD1 (6 bases). This CDR3 is built from 16 residues. Trimming stripped 4 bases from V and 7 bases from J, with 22 bases between. Germline values: CDR1 KGHSH, CDR2 LQKENI. The CDR3 loop is CASSRLPLETGGGYTF. In nucleotides, the CDR3 is TGTGCCAGCTCACGATTGCCGTTGGAGACAGGAGGTGGCTACACCTTC.

V and J are TRBV30 and TRBJ1-1; D uncertain. Trimming shortened V by 2 bases and J by 3 bases, and 10 bases separated the two germline ends. The V gene's germline CDR1 is GTSNPN and CDR2 SVGIG (reference sequence). The CDR3 contains 13 residues. This CDR3 is CAWSNGDDTEAFF. In DNA, the CDR3 is TGTGCCTGGAGTAATGGGGATGACACTGAAGCTTTCTTT.

Comment on this clonotype: The junction departs from the called germline gene at one end, perhaps through a read error. This chain uses TRBV20-1 with TRBJ2-5; 7 positions match TRBD2. Germline values: CDR1 DFQATT, CDR2 SNEGSKA (reference sequence). The CDR3 has 14 amino acids. This CDR3 reads CSAVLSLAGETQHF. In DNA form, the CDR3 reads TGCAGTGCTGTCCTAAGTTTGGCGGGAGAGACCCAGCACTTC.

This clonotype was counted only a few times. The chain uses TRBV2 and TRBJ2-5; 13 bases agree with TRBD2. The J call may be faulty, since TRBJ2-1 better matches the DNA end. The CDR3 covers 15 residues. CDR1 is SNHLY, CDR2 FYNNEI, per germline. The CDR3 DNA follows: TGTGCCAGCAGTGAAGGGGGACTAGCGGGACCTGAGCAGTTCTTC. Translated, it gives CASSEGGLAGPEQFF.

The V gene is TRBV14, the J gene TRBJ2-3, with unresolved D. Trimming pared 4 bases from V and 3 bases from J, leaving 11 bases between. CDR1 and CDR2 (germline): SGHDN, FVKESK. This CDR3 spans 14 amino acids. This CDR3 is CASSPRMETDTQYF. CDR3 in DNA: TGTGCCAGCAGCCCCCGCATGGAGACAGATACGCAGTATTTT. The full variable domain, rest sourced from reference TRBV14 and TRBJ2-3, is EAGVTQFPSHSVIEKGQTVTLRCDPISGHDNLYWYRRVMGKEIKFLLHFVKESKQDESGMPNNRFLAERTGGTYSTLKVQPAELEDSGVYFCASSPRMETDTQYFGPGTRLTVL.

This clonotype was seen only a few times. V and J are TRBV4-3 and TRBJ2-5, with 7 bases lining up with TRBD2. With the DNA end fitting TRBJ2-1 better, the J assignment may be wrong. Germline V gene sequence: CDR1 LGHNA, CDR2 YSLEER. CDR3 length equals 15 residues. In nucleotides, the CDR3 is TGCGCCAGCAGCCAAGACCTGCGGGAGCTCGATGAGCAGTTCTTC. It is translated as CASSQDLRELDEQFF.

V usage is TRBV20-1 and J usage is TRBJ1-5, with D hard to call. Trimming removed 2 bases at V and 1 base at J, with 6 bases between. Per germline, CDR1 DFQATT and CDR2 SNEGSKA (reference sequence). The CDR3 consists of 13 residues. The CDR3 protein is CSARYGSNQPQHF. Here the CDR3 DNA reads TGCAGTGCTAGATACGGGAGCAATCAGCCCCAGCATTTT.

This clonotype occurred many times. The V gene is TRBV12-3 or TRBV12-4, the J gene TRBJ2-7, with 9 bases that match TRBD2. CDR3 length: 14 residues. J lost 1 base, V lost 8 bases, and 6 bases had no gene match. CDR3 loop: CASREAGGSYEQYF. CDR3 in DNA: TGTGCCAGCCGGGAGGCGGGAGGGTCCTACGAGCAGTACTTC.

This clonotype was seen many times. The DNA of the CDR3 is TGTGCCAGCAGCCCTAGCGGGGGAAACTACGAGCAGTACTTC. It codes for CASSPSGGNYEQYF. The chain employs TRBV3-1 and TRBJ2-7; 10 bases are a match to TRBD2. Unmatched junction bases numbered 3, after V lost 4 bases and J lost 3 bases. This CDR3 has 14 amino acids. Per germline, CDR1 LGHDT and CDR2 YNNKEL (reference sequence).

The chain uses TRBV12-3 or TRBV12-4 and TRBJ2-1; TRBD2 is a possible D gene (6 bases). This CDR3 comprises 16 residues. The V gene lost 6 bases and the J gene lost 7 bases, with 22 bases spanning the gap. The CDR3 sequence: CASSHGGSRWGNEQFF. CDR3 nucleotide sequence: TGTGCCAGCAGCCATGGGGGGTCGCGATGGGGGAATGAGCAGTTCTTC.

This clonotype was detected ten times or more. V gene TRBV5-1 combines with J gene TRBJ2-1; 15 positions match TRBD2. V lost 6 bases and J lost 2; bases outside the gene matches: 6. This CDR3 spans 17 amino acids. The germline V gene encodes CDR1 SGHRS and CDR2 YFSETQ. This CDR3 reads CASTRTSGGAPYNEQFF. CDR3 sequence (DNA): TGCGCCAGCACCCGGACTAGCGGGGGGGCCCCCTACAATGAGCAGTTCTTC.

This rearrangement joins TRBV6-5 to TRBJ2-3; maybe TRBD1 (6 bases). Germline V gives CDR1 MNHEY, CDR2 SVGAGI. Trimming removed 6 bases from V and 8 bases from J, with 18 bases in between. CDR3 length: 14 residues. In DNA form, the CDR3 reads TGTGCCAGCAGCAACTCCTTAACAGGGAGTACGCAGTATTTT. It translates to CASSNSLTGSTQYF.

The chain combines TRBV7-9 with TRBJ2-5; a weak D match, TRBD2 (6 bases). The end of the DNA aligns better with TRBJ2-7, so the J call may be wrong. The germline V gene has CDR1 SEHNR and CDR2 FQNEAQ (reference sequence). The CDR3 extends over 16 amino acids. In DNA, the CDR3 is TGTGCCAGCAGCTTGGGGTTGGAGGGGTCGGCCTACGAGCAGTACTTC. Translated: CASSLGLEGSAYEQYF.

This clonotype has only a few counts. V and J are TRBV7-2 and TRBJ2-3; D call uncertain. Germline V CDR1 and CDR2: SGHTA, FQGNSA. Trimming shortened V by 5 bases and J by 0 bases, and 9 bases separated the two germline ends. The CDR3 is 14 amino acids. Written as DNA, the CDR3 is TGTGCCAGCAGCCCCCGCTGGAGCACAGATACGCAGTATTTT. As protein: CASSPRWSTDTQYF.

In this sample, this clonotype turned up a few times. The V gene is TRBV3-1, the J gene TRBJ2-5; 11 nucleotides match TRBD2. The CDR3 runs to 15 residues. Germline V CDR1 and CDR2: LGHDT, YNNKEL (reference sequence). Losses at the gene ends were 3 bases for V and 4 bases for J; bases not matched to a gene: 4. The CDR3 sequence: CASSHHSGGAETQYF. Here the CDR3 DNA reads TGTGCCAGCAGCCACCATAGCGGGGGGGCAGAGACCCAGTACTTC.

This clonotype was counted between two and nine times. The CDR3: CASSFSGSVNTGELFF. The CDR3 DNA is TGTGCCAGCAGCTTTAGCGGGAGCGTGAACACCGGGGAGCTGTTTTTT. This chain joins TRBV11-2 and TRBJ2-2; 9 bases agree with TRBD2. The CDR3 runs to 16 residues. After removal of 3 bases from V and 1 base from J, the junction contained 3 bases not matched to a gene. The germline gives CDR1 SGHAT, CDR2 FQNNGV.

This clonotype was counted between two and nine times. The genes are TRBV30 and TRBJ2-1, with D possibly TRBD2 on 5 matching bases. The CDR3 has 14 residues. V lost 3 bases and J 7 bases, leaving 16 bases between the germline ends. Germline V CDR1 and CDR2: GTSNPN, SVGIG (reference sequence). DNA of the CDR3: TGTGCCTGGAGCCGTGACTTGCGGGTGAATGAGCAGTTCTTC. This codes for CAWSRDLRVNEQFF.

V is TRBV6-5 and J is TRBJ1-1; perhaps TRBD1 as D (6 bases). CDR1 and CDR2 from the germline V gene are MNHEY and SVGAGI. The length of the CDR3 is 18 residues. The germline V and J ends were trimmed by 4 bases and 0 bases, with 21 bases remaining between them. CDR3 nucleotides: TGTGCCAGCAGTTTTACTCCTTATCCGGGACACTTGAACACTGAAGCTTTCTTT. Protein product: CASSFTPYPGHLNTEAFF.

This clonotype was counted between two and nine times. The chain is built from TRBV12-3 or TRBV12-4 and TRBJ2-7, with D possibly being TRBD1 (6 bases). V shed 7 bases and J shed 2 bases, with 12 bases lying between them. CDR3 length equals 13 residues. Here the CDR3 DNA reads TGTGCCAGCACCCCGGACAGCCCCTACGAGCAGTACTTC. Its protein is CASTPDSPYEQYF.

Note on this clonotype: One end of the junction fails to match germline, which may point to a read error. The chain carries TRBV7-9 and TRBJ2-5; D possibly corresponds to TRBD2 (6 bases). Germline V gives CDR1 SEHNR, CDR2 FQNEAQ (reference sequence). This CDR3 is built from 14 residues. The CDR3 region is CVSSFRLGRETQYF. In nucleotides, the CDR3 is TGTGTCAGCAGCTTCCGACTAGGACGAGAGACCCAGTACTTC.

On this clonotype: A much larger clone differs by one base, so this may be a read error. The CDR3 DNA reads as TGTGCCAGCAGCTTAACAGGGGAACAACTGTTTTTT. It yields the protein CASSLTGEQLFF. The rearrangement links TRBV7-2 to TRBJ1-4; 7 positions match TRBD1. J lost 12 bases, V lost 2 bases, and 3 bases had no gene match. The germline V gene has CDR1 SGHTA and CDR2 FQGNSA. The CDR3 is 12 amino acids.

The chain employs TRBV2 and TRBJ1-4; the D is unclear. The ends were cut back, 1 base at V and 7 bases at J, with 13 bases in the middle. Germline lookup yields CDR1 SNHLY and CDR2 FYNNEI. The CDR3 runs 15 residues. The CDR3 coding sequence is TGTGCCAGCAGTGAAGGGGCTGGTAACCCTGAAAAACTGTTTTTT. Encoded protein: CASSEGAGNPEKLFF. The full variable domain, rest sourced from reference TRBV2 and TRBJ1-4, is EPEVTQTPSHQVTQMGQEVILRCVPISNHLYFYWYRQILGQKVEFLVSFYNNEISEKSEIFDDQFSVERPDGSNFTLKIRSTKLEDSAMYFCASSEGAGNPEKLFFGSGTQLSVL.